Below, 18 T cell receptor beta chains from the same sample are listed, as sequenced in a study of blood T cell repertoires in COVID-19 (dated by TCRdb to the early 2020s). Preparation of the library involved the immunoSEQ multiplex PCR assay. TCRdb stores this immuneACCESS table with in-frame sequences only. Part of the clones is absent; in the studies checked, under half of the shortfall reflects unresolved V genes, and no reason is known for the rest. Counted in this sample were 100,000 to 150,000 clones; around 89% of them appeared once. Of the sample, 7.6% is held by the ten largest clones. The specimen sequenced was peripheral blood. These receptors were taken from a man in his forties or fifties with acute or convalescent COVID-19.

The chain uses TRBV18 and TRBJ1-6; weak D call: TRBD1 (6 bases). V lost 5 bases and J 0 bases, leaving 23 bases between the germline ends. CDR3 length: 20 amino acids. CDR1 is KGHSH, CDR2 LQKENI, per germline. CDR3 DNA sequence: TGTGCCAGCTCAGGGACACCGACTGGACTTCCCAGCTCCTATAATTCACCCCTCCACTTT. This codes for CASSGTPTGLPSSYNSPLHF.

This clone was seen only once. The V and J genes are TRBV7-9 and TRBJ1-2, with D unclear. Germline V gene data show CDR1 as SEHNR and CDR2 as FQNEAQ (reference sequence). The CDR3 totals 15 residues. The ends were cut back, 6 bases at V and 5 bases at J, with 19 bases in the middle. Written as DNA, the CDR3 is TGTGCCAGCAGTCCTAAAGCGGCCGGGGAGTATGGCTACACCTTC. The encoded protein is CASSPKAAGEYGYTF.

V is TRBV5-1 and J is TRBJ1-3; D uncertain. V was shortened by 5 bases and J by 4 bases, with 13 bases between the two germline ends. CDR3 length: 14 residues. The germline CDR1 and CDR2 sequences are SGHRS and YFSETQ. The CDR3: CASSPAGFGNTIYF. In DNA, the CDR3 is TGCGCCAGCAGTCCGGCCGGGTTCGGAAACACCATATATTTT.

This chain joins TRBV10-2 and TRBJ2-7; TRBD1 matches at 10 bases. The CDR3 sequence is 15 residues long. V lost 7 bases, J lost 3 bases, and 9 bases stayed unmatched. Germline loops: CDR1 WSHSY, CDR2 SAAADI. CDR3 in DNA: TGCGCCAGCAAACGCGGGACAGGGGAATACTACGAGCAGTACTTC. Residues: CASKRGTGEYYEQYF.

The chain joins TRBV2 to TRBJ2-1; 8 bases fit TRBD1. J gave up 9 bases and V 6 bases, and 4 bases lay outside the gene matches. This CDR3 spans 12 amino acids. Germline assignment: CDR1 SNHLY and CDR2 FYNNEI. Here the CDR3 reads CASRLTGAEQFF. CDR3 in DNA: TGTGCCAGCAGGTTGACAGGGGCTGAGCAGTTCTTC. Based on the CDR3 plus reference TRBV2 and TRBJ2-1, the full variable domain is EPEVTQTPSHQVTQMGQEVILRCVPISNHLYFYWYRQILGQKVEFLVSFYNNEISEKSEIFDDQFSVERPDGSNFTLKIRSTKLEDSAMYFCASRLTGAEQFFGPGTRLTVL.

This chain joins TRBV19 and TRBJ2-1; 10 bases are shared with TRBD1. The V segment lost 3 bases and the J segment 5 bases; nucleotides outside the gene matches: 4. The CDR3 extends over 15 amino acids. Germline CDR1 is LNHDA and CDR2 is SQIVND (reference sequence). The CDR3 loop is CASSIDRGLHNEQFF. The CDR3 coding sequence is TGTGCCAGTAGTATCGACAGGGGGCTACACAATGAGCAGTTCTTC.

The chain combines TRBV30 with TRBJ1-3; TRBD1 might be the D (6 bases). The CDR3 length is 14 residues. Germline V CDR1 and CDR2: GTSNPN, SVGIG (reference sequence). Trimming took 0 bases from V and 5 from J, leaving 11 bases between them. The CDR3 sequence: CAWSVGTYRNTIYF. The CDR3 DNA follows: TGTGCCTGGAGTGTGGGGACATACAGAAACACCATATATTTT.

The chain joins TRBV7-9 to TRBJ1-4; D remains ambiguous. CDR1 SEHNR and CDR2 FQNEAQ come from the germline V gene (reference sequence). CDR3 size: 14 residues. V dropped 3 bases and J dropped 4 bases, with 9 bases sitting between them. The CDR3 sequence is CASSFSRGNEKLFF. In nucleotides, the CDR3 is TGTGCCAGCAGCTTTTCCCGGGGTAATGAAAAACTGTTTTTT.

This clone was seen just once. The V and J genes are TRBV5-5 and TRBJ2-3, with D uncertain. Germline assignment: CDR1 SGHKS and CDR2 YYEKEE (reference sequence). Deletions cut 4 bases from V and 0 bases from J, with 12 bases between. This CDR3 contains 15 residues. CDR3 nucleotide sequence: TGTGCCAGCAGCACGCGAGACGGGAGCACAGATACGCAGTATTTT. Translated: CASSTRDGSTDTQYF. Variable domain in full (rest from reference TRBV5-5 and TRBJ2-3): DAGVTQSPTHLIKTRGQQVTLRCSPISGHKSVSWYQQVLGQGPQFIFQYYEKEERGRGNFPDRFSARQFPNYSSELNVNALLLGDSALYLCASSTRDGSTDTQYFGPGTRLTVL.

The V gene is TRBV19, the J gene TRBJ1-5; tentatively, D is TRBD1 (6 bases). CDR1 LNHDA and CDR2 SQIVND come from the germline V gene (reference sequence). There are 18 residues in the CDR3. Trimming left V 7 bases short and J 5 bases short, with 27 bases between. The chain's CDR3 is CASNTLPGRGGLYQPQHF. The CDR3 DNA reads TGTGCCAGTAACACGCTACCGGGACGGGGGGGGCTATATCAGCCCCAGCATTTT.

The V call is TRBV18, the J call TRBJ2-2; D may be TRBD1 (5 bases). The length of the CDR3 is 14 residues. V was cut by 4 bases and J by 5 bases, with 11 bases left in between. Germline V gene sequence: CDR1 KGHSH, CDR2 LQKENI. The CDR3 loop is CASSLQALTGELFF. The CDR3 DNA reads TGTGCCAGCTCACTACAGGCGCTTACCGGGGAGCTGTTTTTT.

V and J are TRBV5-1 and TRBJ2-3; D unclear. The V end was cut by 2 bases, the J end by 3 bases, with 7 bases between. The CDR3 extends over 13 amino acids. Germline V gives CDR1 SGHRS, CDR2 YFSETQ. CDR3 DNA sequence: TGCGCCAGCAGCTTTGGCCCGACAGATACGCAGTATTTT. Residues: CASSFGPTDTQYF.

The CDR3 region is CAWSKSRDSSQNYGYTF. The CDR3 region has the DNA TGTGCCTGGAGTAAATCCCGGGACAGCTCACAGAACTATGGCTACACCTTC. The gene calls are TRBV30 and TRBJ1-2; 7 bases line up with TRBD1. Trimming cost V 2 bases and J 2 bases; bases outside gene matches: 14. Germline V gene data show CDR1 as GTSNPN and CDR2 as SVGIG (reference sequence). The CDR3 sequence is 17 residues long.

This clone was detected a few times. J is TRBJ1-1 and V is TRBV7-9; D possibly corresponds to TRBD1 (6 bases). Trimming took off 7 bases at V and 4 bases at J, with 13 bases between the two ends. The CDR3 has 13 residues. CDR1 is SEHNR and CDR2 is FQNEAQ in the germline V gene (reference sequence). The DNA of the CDR3 is TGTGCCAGCACCAGTCCAGGGGTCACTGAAGCTTTCTTT. Translating it yields CASTSPGVTEAFF.

This clone has only a few counts. This chain joins TRBV5-1 and TRBJ1-2, with TRBD1 matching 8 bases. The ends lost 0 bases at V and 4 bases at J; junction bases unmatched: 8. From germline, CDR1 is SGHRS and CDR2 YFSETQ. The CDR3 has 16 amino acids. This CDR3 is CASSLGVGQEIYGYTF. As DNA, the CDR3 is TGCGCCAGCAGCTTGGGGGTGGGACAGGAGATCTATGGCTACACCTTC.

The chain has TRBV19 and TRBJ2-7; TRBD2 is a possible D gene (6 bases). Trimming pared 6 bases from V and 1 base from J, leaving 10 bases between. Germline V CDR1 and CDR2: LNHDA, SQIVND (reference sequence). The CDR3 is 13 residues long. CDR3 region: CASSPEGSYEQYF. In nucleotides, the CDR3 is TGTGCCAGTAGCCCGGAGGGGTCCTACGAGCAGTACTTC. The full variable domain, rest sourced from reference TRBV19 and TRBJ2-7, is DGGITQSPKYLFRKEGQNVTLSCEQNLNHDAMYWYRQDPGQGLRLIYYSQIVNDFQKGDIAEGYSVSREKKESFPLTVTSAQKNPTAFYLCASSPEGSYEQYFGPGTRLTVT.

This clone was seen once. The chain uses TRBV9 and TRBJ1-2; 7 bases agree with TRBD1. This CDR3 region has 15 residues. The germline V gene has CDR1 SGDLS and CDR2 YYNGEE. V dropped 4 bases and J dropped 8; count of bases not matched to a gene: 14. In nucleotides, the CDR3 is TGTGCCAGCAGCCAACTAACAGGGGTGCGTGCGGGCTACACCTTC. Its protein is CASSQLTGVRAGYTF.

The CDR3 protein is CASGEQPGNTIYF. The DNA of the CDR3 is TGTGCCAGTGGCGAACAGCCTGGAAACACCATATATTTT. The chain recombines TRBV19 with TRBJ1-3; D ambiguous. The CDR3 is 13 residues long. Trimming took 8 bases from V and 2 from J, leaving 10 bases between them. Germline V gene sequence: CDR1 LNHDA, CDR2 SQIVND (reference sequence).